The 22 T cell receptor beta chains in this list originate from one sample, sequenced in a study of blood T cell repertoires in COVID-19. Generated by immunoSEQ multiplex PCR, the TCRdb table keeps only in-frame clones and is missing some. This sample carries under 300,000 clones, approximately 90% of them seen once, and the ten largest clones take 2.5% to 3.5%. The sequenced sample consisted of PBMCs or T cells enriched from blood (not recorded which). The source is a woman aged 50 to 65 who had recovered from COVID-19.

This chain joins TRBV29-1 and TRBJ1-2, with D uncertain. CDR3 length equals 13 residues. Trimming shortened V by 7 bases and J by 0 bases, and 12 bases separated the two germline ends. CDR1 SQVTM and CDR2 ANQGSEA come from the germline V gene. The CDR3 here is CSAYTVSNYGYTF. CDR3 nucleotide sequence: TGCAGCGCTTATACAGTCTCTAACTATGGCTACACCTTC.

With respect to this clone: Other DNA sequences in this specimen translate into the identical CDR3. The chain recombines TRBV5-1 with TRBJ2-1; D might be TRBD2 (5 bases). The CDR3 loop spans 15 amino acids. Trimming shortened V by 0 bases and J by 0 bases, and 7 bases separated the two germline ends. CDR1 and CDR2 from the germline V gene are SGHRS and YFSETQ. CDR3 region: CASSLGLASYNEQFF. The CDR3 region has the DNA TGCGCCAGCAGCTTGGGCCTAGCCTCCTACAATGAGCAGTTCTTC.

V and J are TRBV11-1 and TRBJ2-3, with 9 bases lining up with TRBD1. There are 15 residues in the CDR3. V lost 5 bases and J lost 0; bases outside the gene matches: 3. CDR1 and CDR2 from the germline V gene are SGHAT and FQDESV (reference sequence). This CDR3 reads CASSKDRGSTDTQYF. The CDR3 bases are TGTGCCAGCAGCAAGGACAGGGGAAGCACAGATACGCAGTATTTT.

This clone was picked up a small number of times. This chain links TRBV19 with TRBJ1-1; D is ambiguous. This CDR3 is 13 amino acids long. Germline CDR1 LNHDA, CDR2 SQIVND (reference sequence). Trimming removed 0 bases at V and 11 bases at J, with 13 bases between. For the CDR3, the DNA is TGTGCCAGTAGTATAGATGGGCAGGCCGATGCTTTCTTT. It translates to CASSIDGQADAFF. The variable domain in full, completed from reference TRBV19 and TRBJ1-1, reads DGGITQSPKYLFRKEGQNVTLSCEQNLNHDAMYWYRQDPGQGLRLIYYSQIVNDFQKGDIAEGYSVSREKKESFPLTVTSAQKNPTAFYLCASSIDGQADAFFGQGTRLTVV.

The chain couples TRBV7-6 to TRBJ1-1; D uncertain. Germline CDR1 SGHVS, CDR2 FNYEAQ. The CDR3 extends over 13 amino acids. V lost 3 bases and J 3 bases, leaving 8 bases between the germline ends. The CDR3 DNA reads as TGTGCCAGCAGCTTTCAGGAAGACACTGAAGCTTTCTTT. The encoded protein is CASSFQEDTEAFF.

CDR3 DNA sequence: TGCAGCGCCAAAACTAGCGCACAAGAGACCCAGTACTTC. Translated: CSAKTSAQETQYF. The rearrangement joins TRBV29-1 to TRBJ2-5; 7 bases line up with TRBD2. The CDR3 has 13 amino acids. V dropped 7 bases and J dropped 2; count of bases not matched to a gene: 7. Germline V lookup: CDR1 SQVTM, CDR2 ANQGSEA.

The genes are TRBV12-5 and TRBJ1-2, with TRBD1 identical over 7 bases. With 5 bases clipped from V and 8 bases from J, the junction kept 11 bases outside the gene matches. Germline CDR1 reads LGHNT; CDR2 reads FRNRAP. This CDR3 comprises 14 residues. CDR3 protein: CASGQSTGVRGYTF. The CDR3 nucleotides read TGTGCTAGTGGTCAGTCCACAGGGGTTCGGGGCTACACCTTC.

This clone has a handful of counts. The chain carries TRBV11-2 and TRBJ1-2, with no clear D. Germline CDR1 and CDR2: SGHAT and FQNNGV. The V gene lost 6 bases and the J gene lost 8 bases, with 22 bases spanning the gap. This CDR3 is 15 amino acids long. Here the CDR3 DNA reads TGTGCCAGCAGAAGTCCATCCGGGTCGTCTCCCGGCTACACCTTC. This translates into CASRSPSGSSPGYTF.

This clone is a singleton in its sample. This sequence joins TRBV29-1 and TRBJ2-1, with 8 bases lining up with TRBD2. The V and J ends lost 8 bases and 7 bases, in that order; junction bases with no gene match: 7. Germline V lookup: CDR1 SQVTM, CDR2 ANQGSEA. The CDR3 extends over 12 amino acids. CDR3 sequence: CSHQRELNEQFF. Written as DNA, the CDR3 is TGCAGCCACCAGCGGGAGCTGAATGAGCAGTTCTTC.

The CDR3 reads CASSFQGYIGYTF. CDR3 DNA sequence: TGTGCCAGCAGTTTTCAGGGCTACATAGGCTACACCTTC. V gene TRBV28 combines with J gene TRBJ1-2; a possible D gene is TRBD1 (5 bases). This CDR3 is built from 13 residues. Looked up from germline, CDR1 is MDHEN and CDR2 is SYDVKM. V lost 3 bases and J lost 8, with 13 bases in between.

The chain's CDR3 is CASSPRPVGSWWGETQYF. CDR3 DNA: TGTGCCAGCAGCCCCAGGCCCGTCGGGAGCTGGTGGGGTGAGACCCAGTACTTC. The chain uses TRBV7-2 and TRBJ2-5; TRBD2 is a possible D gene (6 bases). CDR3 size: 18 residues. CDR1 and CDR2 (germline): SGHTA, FQGNSA. V was pared by 5 bases and J by 5 bases, with 27 bases between. The entire variable domain, with the rest obtained from reference TRBV7-2 and TRBJ2-5, is as follows: GAGVSQSPSNKVTEKGKDVELRCDPISGHTALYWYRQSLGQGLEFLIYFQGNSAPDKSGLPSDRFSAERTGGSVSTLTIQRTQQEDSAVYLCASSPRPVGSWWGETQYFGPGTRLLVL.

V usage is TRBV30 and J usage is TRBJ1-1, with 9 bases fitting TRBD1. V shed 2 bases, J shed 5 bases, and the junction held 3 bases outside the gene matches. This CDR3 spans 13 amino acids. CDR1 and CDR2 (germline): GTSNPN, SVGIG (reference sequence). The CDR3 DNA sequence: TGTGCCTGGAGTAGACAGGGGGGAACTGAAGCTTTCTTT. Translating it yields CAWSRQGGTEAFF.

The V call is TRBV18, the J call TRBJ1-4; D is unclear. The ends were cut back, 1 base at V and 3 bases at J, with 9 bases in the middle. CDR1 KGHSH and CDR2 LQKENI come from the germline V gene. The length of the CDR3 is 15 residues. The CDR3 is CASSPLRKPNEKLFF. The CDR3 DNA follows: TGTGCCAGCTCACCACTCAGGAAACCTAATGAAAAACTGTTTTTT.

The rearrangement joins TRBV6-5 to TRBJ1-4, with D unclear. The CDR3 is 16 amino acids. Trimming pared 0 bases from V and 3 bases from J, leaving 11 bases between. CDR1 is MNHEY, CDR2 SVGAGI, per germline. The CDR3 here is CASSYSRVRSNEKLFF. The DNA of the CDR3 is TGTGCCAGCAGTTACTCACGGGTGCGATCTAATGAAAAACTGTTTTTT.

The genes are TRBV7-3 and TRBJ2-7, with 10 bases identical to TRBD2. Trimming took 5 bases from V and 3 from J; bases not matched to a gene: 7. The CDR3 consists of 15 residues. Germline loops: CDR1 SGHTA, CDR2 FQGTGA. CDR3 sequence: CASSPTGTSDYEQYF. The CDR3 nucleotides read TGTGCCAGCAGCCCAACCGGGACTAGCGACTACGAGCAGTACTTC.

The V gene is TRBV7-8, the J gene TRBJ2-5; 7 nucleotides align to TRBD2. After removal of 5 bases from V and 2 bases from J, the junction contained 5 bases not matched to a gene. CDR3 length equals 14 residues. Looked up from germline, CDR1 is SGHVS and CDR2 is FQNEAQ. The CDR3 here is CASSAPSGQETQYF. The CDR3, as DNA: TGTGCCAGCAGCGCTCCTAGCGGACAAGAGACCCAGTACTTC.

J is TRBJ2-1 and V is TRBV3-1 (or the pseudogene TRBV3-2), with TRBD1 as a possible D gene (7 bases). The V end was cut by 1 base, the J end by 4 bases, with 17 bases between. CDR3 length: 17 amino acids. The germline V gene encodes CDR1 LGHDT and CDR2 YNNKEL (reference sequence). The CDR3 protein is CASSQGTGWGEYNEQFF. The CDR3 DNA reads as TGTGCCAGCAGCCAAGGGACAGGTTGGGGGGAGTACAATGAGCAGTTCTTC.

This clone was seen just once. The CDR3 here is CASSTERYYEQYF. In nucleotides, the CDR3 is TGTGCCAGCAGCACCGAGAGGTACTACGAGCAGTACTTC. This chain links TRBV28 with TRBJ2-7; unclear D gene. CDR1 MDHEN and CDR2 SYDVKM come from the germline V gene. The CDR3 has 13 residues. The germline V and J ends were trimmed by 6 bases and 3 bases, with 12 bases remaining between them.

The chain is built from TRBV24-1 and TRBJ2-1, with 12 bases identical to TRBD1. This CDR3 spans 15 amino acids. V lost 7 bases, J lost 9 bases, and 9 bases stayed unmatched. Looked up from germline, CDR1 is KGHDR and CDR2 is SFDVKD. The CDR3 nucleotides are TGTGCCACCAGCCCCGGGACAGGGGGCTTTGGTGAGCAGTTCTTC. Protein: CATSPGTGGFGEQFF.

In nucleotides, the CDR3 is TGTGCCAGCATCGAGGGGGCGAGACGCCATGGCTACACCTTC. Its translation: CASIEGARRHGYTF. V and J are TRBV6-5 and TRBJ1-2, with 7 bases fitting TRBD1. The CDR3 is made up of 14 amino acids. CDR1 is MNHEY, CDR2 SVGAGI, per germline. J gave up 6 bases and V 7 bases, and 11 bases lay outside the gene matches.

The chain uses TRBV11-3 and TRBJ2-7, with 7 bases matching TRBD2. Losses at the gene ends were 5 bases for V and 5 bases for J; bases not matched to a gene: 6. CDR1 and CDR2 (germline): SGHNT, YENEEA. The CDR3 has 13 residues. This CDR3 reads CASSDGLVHEQYF. The DNA for the CDR3 is TGTGCCAGCAGCGACGGACTAGTCCACGAGCAGTACTTC.

This chain uses TRBV4-1 with TRBJ1-4; 7 nucleotides align to TRBD1. Germline CDR1 is MGHRA and CDR2 is YSYEKL. The CDR3 is 15 residues long. V lost 0 bases, J lost 8 bases, and 6 bases stayed unmatched. Here the CDR3 reads CASSQDGTAREKLFF. CDR3 bases: TGCGCCAGCAGCCAAGATGGGACAGCTCGCGAAAAACTGTTTTTT.